This T cell receptor (beta chain) was captured in a study of blood T cell repertoires in COVID-19. Looking at the study overall: COVID-19 samples collected from the United States, Italy and Spain covered acute and convalescent phases. T cells, B-cell-depleted T cells, or PBMCs supplied cDNA or gDNA.

The sample holds one count of this clone. Germline-derived CDR1 and CDR2 are MNHEY and SMNVEV (reference sequence). V was shortened by 1 base and J by 6 bases, with 12 bases between the two germline ends. The CDR3 extends over 14 amino acids. Source study methods: Reference gene primer amplification gave nucleated cell count estimates. Profiled with immunoSEQ multiplex PCR; TCRdb holds only in-frame clones, not every one. From that table come the V and J calls and clone size; the DNA was used to work out D and trimming. The sample carries approximately 70,000 clones, about four fifths recorded once. The sample comprised peripheral blood. The sequence was obtained from an elderly woman with active or convalescent COVID-19. The chain has TRBV27 and TRBJ1-2; maybe TRBD1 (5 bases). CDR3 sequence (DNA): TGTGCCAGCAGTTTATGGGCGGGGGGACATGGCTACACCTTC. It is translated as CASSLWAGGHGYTF.